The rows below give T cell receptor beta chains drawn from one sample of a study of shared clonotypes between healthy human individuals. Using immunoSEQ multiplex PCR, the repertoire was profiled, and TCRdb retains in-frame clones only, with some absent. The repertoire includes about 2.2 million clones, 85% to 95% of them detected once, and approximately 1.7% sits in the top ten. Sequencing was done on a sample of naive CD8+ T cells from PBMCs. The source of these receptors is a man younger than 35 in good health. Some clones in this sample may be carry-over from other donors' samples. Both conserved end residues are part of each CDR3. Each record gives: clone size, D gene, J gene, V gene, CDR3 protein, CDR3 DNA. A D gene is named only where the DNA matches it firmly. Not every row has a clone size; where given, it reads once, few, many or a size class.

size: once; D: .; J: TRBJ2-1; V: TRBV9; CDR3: CASSAGSYNEQFF; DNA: TGTGCCAGCAGCGCGGGGTCCTACAATGAGCAGTTCTTC
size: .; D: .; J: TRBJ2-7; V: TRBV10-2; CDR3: CASGASYEQYF; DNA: TGCGCCAGCGGAGCCAGCTACGAGCAGTACTTC
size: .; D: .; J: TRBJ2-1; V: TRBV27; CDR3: CASSLSIYNEQFF; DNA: TGTGCCAGCAGTTTATCCATATACAATGAGCAGTTCTTC
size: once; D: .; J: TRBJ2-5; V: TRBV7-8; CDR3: CASSLKGGIGETQYF; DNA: TGTGCCAGCAGCTTAAAAGGGGGGATCGGAGAGACCCAGTACTTC
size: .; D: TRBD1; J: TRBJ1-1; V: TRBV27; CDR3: CASTTGGVSPDTEAFF; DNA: TGTGCCAGCACAACAGGGGGGGTCTCGCCCGACACTGAAGCTTTCTTT
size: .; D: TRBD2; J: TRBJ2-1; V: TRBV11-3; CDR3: CASSTSGRYDEQFF; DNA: TGTGCCAGCAGCACCAGCGGGAGGTACGATGAGCAGTTCTTC
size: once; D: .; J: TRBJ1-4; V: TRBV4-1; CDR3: CASSQEGPRNEKLFF; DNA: TGCGCCAGCAGCCAAGAAGGGCCCCGGAACGAAAAACTGTTTTTT
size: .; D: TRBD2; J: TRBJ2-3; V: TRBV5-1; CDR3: CASSLTGTNTDTQYF; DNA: TGCGCCAGCAGCTTGACCGGGACTAACACAGATACGCAGTATTTT
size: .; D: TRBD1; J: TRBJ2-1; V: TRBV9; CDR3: CASSVGQVRYNEQFF; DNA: TGTGCCAGCAGCGTGGGACAGGTGAGGTACAATGAGCAGTTCTTC
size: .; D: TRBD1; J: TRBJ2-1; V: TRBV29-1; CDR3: CSVVIAGQGVVDEQFF; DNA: TGCAGCGTTGTAATAGCAGGACAGGGGGTGGTGGATGAGCAGTTCTTC
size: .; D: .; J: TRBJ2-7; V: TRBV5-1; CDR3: CASKTGASLYEQYF; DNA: TGCGCCAGCAAGACGGGAGCGAGTTTGTACGAGCAGTACTTC
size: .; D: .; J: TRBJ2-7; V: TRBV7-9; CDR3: CASSLAGEDNEQYF; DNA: TGTGCCAGCAGCTTAGCAGGGGAGGATAACGAGCAGTACTTC
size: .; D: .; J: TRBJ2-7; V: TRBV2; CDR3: CASSEAEKDEQYF; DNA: TGTGCCAGCAGTGAAGCTGAGAAGGACGAGCAGTACTTC
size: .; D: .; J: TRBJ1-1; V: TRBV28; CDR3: CASRIHGTGHREAFF; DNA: TGTGCCAGCCGGATCCACGGGACGGGGCATCGGGAAGCTTTCTTT
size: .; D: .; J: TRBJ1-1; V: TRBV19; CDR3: CASSRVREMNTEAFF; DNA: TGTGCCAGTAGTAGGGTTAGGGAGATGAACACTGAAGCTTTCTTT
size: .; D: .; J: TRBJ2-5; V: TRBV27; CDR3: CASSLSRVGWETQYF; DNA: TGTGCCAGCAGTTTATCGAGGGTAGGGTGGGAGACCCAGTACTTC
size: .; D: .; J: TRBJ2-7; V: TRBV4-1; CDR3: CASSQELGQRSSYEQYF; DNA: TGCGCCAGCAGCCAAGAGCTGGGACAACGGAGCTCCTACGAGCAGTACTTC
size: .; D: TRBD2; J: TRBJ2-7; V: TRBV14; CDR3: CASSQGIAGEDYEQYF; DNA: TGTGCCAGCAGCCAGGGAATAGCGGGAGAGGACTACGAGCAGTACTTC
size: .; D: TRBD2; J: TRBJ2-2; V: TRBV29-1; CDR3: CSVEWTSGKIGDTGELFF; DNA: TGCAGCGTTGAATGGACTAGCGGGAAAATCGGGGACACCGGGGAGCTGTTTTTT
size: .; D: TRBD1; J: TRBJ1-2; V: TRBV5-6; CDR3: CASSYWTGDYGYTF; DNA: TGTGCCAGCAGCTACTGGACAGGGGACTATGGCTACACCTTC
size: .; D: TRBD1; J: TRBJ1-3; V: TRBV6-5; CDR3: CASSPQGFSGNTIYF; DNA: TGTGCCAGCAGTCCACAGGGGTTCTCTGGAAACACCATATATTTT
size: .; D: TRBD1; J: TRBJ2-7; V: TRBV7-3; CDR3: CASSSSGTGVNEQYF; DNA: TGTGCCAGCAGCTCCTCCGGGACAGGGGTCAACGAGCAGTACTTC
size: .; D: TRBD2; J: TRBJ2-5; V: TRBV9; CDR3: CASSVASGVGETQYF; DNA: TGTGCCAGCAGCGTAGCGAGCGGGGTGGGAGAGACCCAGTACTTC
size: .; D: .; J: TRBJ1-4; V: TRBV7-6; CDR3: CASSLEVGGGQLFF; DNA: TGTGCCAGCAGCTTAGAGGTGGGAGGGGGGCAACTGTTTTTT
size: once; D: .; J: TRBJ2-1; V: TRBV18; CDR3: CASSPGRQGPPNEQFF; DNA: TGTGCCAGCTCACCGGGCAGGCAGGGTCCGCCCAATGAGCAGTTCTTC
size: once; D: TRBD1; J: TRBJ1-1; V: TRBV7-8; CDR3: CASSTRDSYTEAFF; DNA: TGTGCCAGCAGCACGCGGGACAGCTACACTGAAGCTTTCTTT
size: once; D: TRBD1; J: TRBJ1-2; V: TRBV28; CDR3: CASSLPRAGTGYFNYGYTF; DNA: TGTGCCAGCAGTTTGCCACGTGCCGGGACAGGGTATTTCAACTATGGCTACACCTTC
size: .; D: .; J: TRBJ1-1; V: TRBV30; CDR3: CAWSPGPRGEAFF; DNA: TGTGCCTGGAGTCCCGGGCCCAGAGGTGAAGCTTTCTTT